The clone carrying this T cell receptor beta chain was seen a few times. Libraries were prepared by immunoSEQ multiplex PCR; TCRdb keeps only in-frame clonotypes and omits some of them. The sample consists of about 150,000 clones, about 73% of them appearing once. The CDR3 spans 17 residues. Per germline, CDR1 SGDLS and CDR2 YYNGEE. J was trimmed by 3 bases and V by 0 bases; bases with no gene match: 11. The sample comes from a study of blood T cell repertoires in COVID-19. About the study: From the United States, Italy and Spain came samples of acute and convalescent COVID-19. T cells, B-cell-depleted T cells, or PBMCs provided the cDNA or gDNA that served as material.

This clonotype was obtained from a man older than 75 with acute or convalescent COVID-19. The J gene is TRBJ2-5, the V gene TRBV9, with 7 bases identical to TRBD2. The specimen sequenced was peripheral blood. The DNA of the CDR3 is TGTGCCAGCAGCGTAGGGGTTAGGGAGGGCACTGAAGAGACCCAGTACTTC. It codes for CASSVGVREGTEETQYF.